This entry concerns a single TCR beta chain. The sample belongs to a study of T cell changes during pregnancy in multiple sclerosis. Trimming removed 1 base from V and 3 bases from J, with 10 bases in between. The CDR3 has 15 amino acids. Germline CDR1 and CDR2: SGHTA and FQGNSA. This table comes from immunoSEQ multiplex PCR, and its TCRdb copy is limited to in-frame clones, with some not included. The profile covers about 85,000 clones, with approximately 90% appearing a single time and approximately 2.4% taken by the ten largest. The chain employs TRBV7-2 and TRBJ1-5, with D maybe TRBD1 (6 bases). This TCR was sampled from a female donor with multiple sclerosis, enrolled in a pregnancy study. This specimen consisted of peripheral blood, obtained in the first trimester of pregnancy. In DNA, the CDR3 is TGTGCCAGCAGCTTAGGACAGGCTTTCAATCAGCCCCAGCATTTT. It yields the protein CASSLGQAFNQPQHF.